A selection of T cell receptor beta chains follows, all from one sample in a study of cytomegalovirus exposure and HLA in healthy donors. Data came from immunoSEQ multiplex PCR; TCRdb stores just in-frame clones and leaves some out. The table records 200,000 to 250,000 clones, roughly 87% of them present only once. Sequences were obtained from PBMCs. The source is a middle-aged woman in good health and CMV-seropositive. The CDR3 runs from the conserved cysteine through the conserved F or W. The D gene is left open where the match is weak. The size entry is marked missing in some rows and otherwise reads once, few, many or a size class.

j_gene | abundance | d_gene | v_gene | CDR3aa | CDR3nt
TRBJ1-1 | NA | NA | TRBV5-5 | CASSFEGRIEAFF | TGTGCCAGCAGTTTCGAGGGGAGGATTGAAGCTTTCTTT
TRBJ1-4 | NA | TRBD1 | TRBV5-1 | CASSLVPGQVNEKLFF | TGCGCCAGCAGCTTGGTCCCGGGACAGGTGAATGAAAAACTGTTTTTT
TRBJ1-6 | NA | TRBD1 | TRBV4-2 | CASSQTGGPSYNSPLHF | TGTGCCAGCAGCCAAACAGGGGGCCCCTCCTATAATTCACCCCTCCACTTT
TRBJ1-4 | NA | TRBD1 | TRBV15 | CATSRRTGGEKLFF | TGTGCCACCAGCAGAAGGACAGGGGGGGAAAAACTGTTTTTT
TRBJ2-3 | NA | TRBD2 | TRBV30 | CASSSAGGAGSTQYF | TGTGCCTCTTCCTCAGCGGGGGGAGCGGGTAGTACGCAGTATTTT
TRBJ1-1 | NA | TRBD1 | TRBV15 | CATSWAQGANTEAFF | TGTGCCACCAGCTGGGCACAGGGGGCGAACACTGAAGCTTTCTTT
TRBJ2-1 | NA | TRBD2 | TRBV10-1 | CASSYYWDYNDCWDEQFF | TGCGCCAGCAGTTATTATTGGGACTATAATGATTGTTGGGATGAGCAGTTCTTC
TRBJ1-6 | NA | NA | TRBV6-5 | CASSGSVTDSPLHF | TGTGCCAGCAGTGGATCGGTAACAGACTCACCCCTCCACTTT
TRBJ1-3 | once | NA | TRBV6-6 | CASSYPGQQGNTIYF | TGTGCCAGCAGTTACCCCGGACAGCAAGGAAACACCATATATTTT
TRBJ2-7 | NA | NA | TRBV5-4 | CASSLATTGGEQYF | TGTGCCAGCAGCTTGGCCACGACAGGTGGCGAGCAGTACTTC
TRBJ2-1 | NA | NA | TRBV10-1 | CASSRDSYNEQFF | TGCGCCAGCAGTAGAGACTCCTACAATGAGCAGTTCTTC
TRBJ2-7 | NA | NA | TRBV19 | CASSIFPGNSYEQYF | TGTGCCAGTAGTATTTTTCCAGGCAACTCCTACGAGCAGTACTTC
TRBJ2-7 | NA | TRBD2 | TRBV7-2 | CASSPQSLAGGVDEQYF | TGTGCCAGCAGCCCTCAAAGTCTAGCGGGAGGGGTGGACGAGCAGTACTTC
TRBJ2-6 | NA | TRBD1 | TRBV18 | CASSPPGAGGSGANVLTF | TGTGCCAGCTCACCACCAGGGGCAGGGGGCTCTGGGGCCAACGTCCTGACTTTC
TRBJ2-2 | NA | NA | TRBV5-5 | CASSLAGSAIYTGELFF | TGTGCCAGCAGCTTGGCCGGGTCGGCCATTTACACCGGGGAGCTGTTTTTT
TRBJ2-3 | NA | NA | TRBV29-1 | CSVPGEGTDTQYF | TGCAGCGTTCCCGGGGAAGGCACAGATACGCAGTATTTT
TRBJ1-1 | few | TRBD1 | TRBV15 | CATSRDRAYTEAFF | TGTGCCACCAGCAGGGACAGGGCGTACACTGAAGCTTTCTTT
TRBJ1-6 | NA | NA | TRBV7-3 | CASSLTAGNNSPLHF | TGTGCCAGCAGCTTAACGGCAGGGAATAATTCACCCCTCCACTTT
TRBJ1-1 | NA | TRBD1 | TRBV5-4 | CASSLTGVYMNTEAFF | TGTGCCAGCAGCTTAACAGGGGTCTACATGAACACTGAAGCTTTCTTT
TRBJ1-4 | NA | NA | TRBV5-1 | CASSLRNSPNEKLFF | TGCGCCAGCAGCTTGCGGAACAGTCCTAATGAAAAACTGTTTTTT
TRBJ2-3 | NA | NA | TRBV19 | CASSIGNSRGTQYF | TGTGCCAGTAGTATAGGGAATTCCCGCGGTACGCAGTATTTT
TRBJ1-4 | NA | NA | TRBV6-1 | CASSEYPGSNEKLFF | TGTGCCAGCAGTGAATATCCAGGGTCGAATGAAAAACTGTTTTTT
TRBJ1-2 | once | NA | TRBV6-4 | CASSEQISGNYGYTF | TGTGCCAGCAGTGAGCAGATATCGGGGAACTATGGCTACACCTTC
TRBJ2-3 | few | TRBD2 | TRBV7-2 | CASSLGAGADTQYF | TGTGCCAGCAGCTTAGGGGCGGGGGCAGATACGCAGTATTTT
TRBJ2-7 | NA | NA | TRBV18 | CASSPSGSYEQYF | TGTGCCAGCTCACCTAGCGGATCCTACGAGCAGTACTTC
TRBJ1-1 | NA | TRBD1 | TRBV4-1 | CASSLHDRGATEAFF | TGCGCCAGCAGCCTACATGACAGGGGCGCCACTGAAGCTTTCTTT
TRBJ1-5 | NA | NA | TRBV6-1 | CASSPETYSNQPQHF | TGTGCCAGCAGTCCCGAGACTTATAGCAATCAGCCCCAGCATTTT
TRBJ1-2 | NA | TRBD1 | TRBV7-2 | CASSSRFRDRGFYGYTF | TGTGCCAGCAGCTCGAGATTCCGGGACAGGGGATTCTATGGCTACACCTTC
TRBJ2-7 | NA | NA | TRBV5-1 | CASSLAWDLSYEQYF | TGCGCCAGCAGCTTGGCTTGGGACTTGTCCTACGAGCAGTACTTC
TRBJ1-5 | NA | NA | TRBV19 | CASSRTVDQPQHF | TGTGCCAGTAGTCGCACAGTCGATCAGCCCCAGCATTTT
TRBJ1-4 | NA | TRBD1 | TRBV6-1 | CASYNRGRNNEKLFF | TGTGCCAGCTATAACAGGGGGCGAAATAATGAAAAACTGTTTTTT
TRBJ2-1 | NA | TRBD1 | TRBV18 | CASSPTRDRTVEQFF | TGTGCCAGCTCACCCACTAGGGACAGAACCGTTGAGCAGTTCTTC
TRBJ2-1 | few | TRBD2 | TRBV5-1 | CASTYGTLGGGAYNEQFF | TGCGCCAGCACCTATGGGACGCTCGGGGGGGGAGCCTACAATGAGCAGTTCTTC
TRBJ2-1 | NA | TRBD2 | TRBV6-5 | CASRLAGPYNEQFF | TGTGCCAGCCGACTAGCGGGACCCTACAATGAGCAGTTCTTC
TRBJ1-5 | NA | NA | TRBV9 | CASSVAGDTNQPQHF | TGTGCCAGCAGCGTAGCCGGGGATACGAATCAGCCCCAGCATTTT
TRBJ2-7 | few | NA | TRBV7-3 | CASSLNGAGASSEQYF | TGTGCCAGCAGCTTAAATGGGGCGGGGGCTTCAAGCGAGCAGTACTTC
TRBJ1-1 | NA | NA | TRBV2 | CASPTRGSTEAFF | TGTGCCAGCCCAACGAGAGGGAGCACTGAAGCTTTCTTT
TRBJ2-3 | few | TRBD2 | TRBV30 | CAWTLGGGVTDTQYF | TGTGCCTGGACCCTGGGGGGGGGAGTCACAGATACGCAGTATTTT
TRBJ1-5 | NA | TRBD1 | TRBV7-2 | CASSFDRAGNQPQHF | TGTGCCAGCAGTTTTGACAGGGCCGGCAATCAGCCCCAGCATTTT
TRBJ2-1 | NA | TRBD1 | TRBV5-1 | CASSFGDRAPNEQFF | TGCGCCAGCAGCTTCGGGGACAGGGCCCCTAATGAGCAGTTCTTC
TRBJ2-5 | NA | TRBD1 | TRBV4-3 | CASSHSGGRETQYF | TGCGCCAGCAGCCATTCAGGGGGCCGAGAGACCCAGTACTTC
TRBJ1-1 | NA | TRBD1 | TRBV7-9 | CSSSYRGAEAFF | TGTTCCAGCAGTTACAGGGGCGCTGAAGCTTTCTTT
TRBJ2-7 | NA | TRBD2 | TRBV27 | CASSSGTSGTFYEQYF | TGTGCCAGCAGTTCGGGGACTAGCGGGACCTTCTACGAGCAGTACTTC
TRBJ2-5 | few | NA | TRBV7-2 | CASSLVGAQQETQYF | TGTGCCAGCAGCTTAGTGGGGGCCCAACAAGAGACCCAGTACTTC
TRBJ2-2 | NA | TRBD2 | TRBV2 | CASMGDVAGVNTGELFF | TGTGCCAGCATGGGAGACGTAGCGGGGGTCAACACCGGGGAGCTGTTTTTT
TRBJ2-1 | NA | NA | TRBV21-1 | CASSKGSAGGINEQFF | TGTGCCAGCAGCAAAGGATCAGCGGGGGGGATAAATGAGCAGTTCTTC
TRBJ2-2 | once | TRBD2 | TRBV5-5 | CASSLAGRDTGELFF | TGTGCCAGCAGCTTGGCAGGGAGGGACACCGGGGAGCTGTTTTTT
TRBJ1-1 | NA | NA | TRBV27 | CASSFPSLGVTEAFF | TGTGCCAGCAGTTTCCCTAGCTTGGGAGTCACTGAAGCTTTCTTT
TRBJ2-7 | few | TRBD1 | TRBV19 | CASSTATGGYEQYF | TGTGCCAGTAGTACCGCGACAGGGGGTTACGAGCAGTACTTC
TRBJ1-1 | NA | TRBD1 | TRBV7-2 | CASSLGQRGTEAFF | TGTGCCAGCAGCTTGGGACAGAGAGGGACTGAAGCTTTCTTT
TRBJ2-5 | NA | TRBD1 | TRBV5-1 | CASSFQGAGETQYF | TGCGCCAGCAGCTTCCAGGGGGCGGGGGAGACCCAGTACTTC
TRBJ1-1 | NA | NA | TRBV5-1 | CASSLATGRTEAFF | TGCGCCAGCAGCTTGGCGACAGGTCGCACTGAAGCTTTCTTT
TRBJ2-1 | NA | TRBD2 | TRBV2 | CASSAIRLAGNNEQFF | TGTGCCAGCAGTGCAATCAGACTAGCGGGAAACAATGAGCAGTTCTTC
TRBJ1-1 | NA | TRBD1 | TRBV5-1 | CASSSDRVAEAFF | TGCGCCAGCAGCTCGGACAGGGTTGCTGAAGCTTTCTTT
TRBJ2-3 | NA | TRBD1 | TRBV30 | CAWGFRQGLTDTQYF | TGTGCCTGGGGATTTCGACAGGGCCTCACAGATACGCAGTATTTT